This TCR beta chain was retrieved from a study of cytomegalovirus exposure and HLA in healthy donors. 13 Jbeta primers and 60 Vbeta primers were used for the PCR. Only in-frame clones appear in the TCRdb table, and some are missing; sequencing was by immunoSEQ multiplex PCR. This sample yields fewer than 150,000 clones, of which 70% to 80% are seen a single time; about 4.9% belongs to the top ten. The sample taken for sequencing was PBMCs. This receptor was obtained from a man aged 45 to 65 in good health and CMV-seropositive.

CDR3 coding DNA: TGTGCCAGCAGCGTCTCCGGACAGGACTACGAGCAGTACTTC. It codes for CASSVSGQDYEQYF. This chain uses TRBV9 with TRBJ2-7; 7 positions match TRBD1. CDR1 is SGDLS, CDR2 YYNGEE, per germline. The CDR3 spans 14 residues. V gave up 2 bases and J gave up 3 bases; unmatched junction bases: 5. Variable domain in full (rest from reference TRBV9 and TRBJ2-7): DSGVTQTPKHLITATGQRVTLRCSPRSGDLSVYWYQQSLDQGLQFLIQYYNGEERAKGNILERFSAQQFPDLHSELNLSSLELGDSALYFCASSVSGQDYEQYFGPGTRLTVT.